The source of this TCR beta chain is a study of T cells in Graves' hyperthyroidism and ophthalmopathy. Study conclusions and caveats: Ophthalmopathy was model-predicted a median about 6 months pre-onset.

Clinical symptoms, serum thyroxine and TRAb, thyroid ultrasound and orbital computed tomography were used for the diagnoses. RNA transcripts yielded amplified TCR beta CDR3 regions. A first-round RT-PCR of the TCR CDR3 used the HTBI primer set. TCRdb re-analysed the multiplex PCR reads in MiXCR, keeping a single row per CDR3 protein. The sample shows some 620,000 distinct CDR3 sequences, 15% to 20% of them seen only once. The V gene's germline CDR1 is SGHRS and CDR2 YFSETQ. The CDR3 is made up of 14 amino acids. The V end was cut by 1 base, the J end by 5 bases, with 11 bases between. Of note for this clonotype: Its specificity is unknown.

The clonotype originates from a woman in her thirties with Graves' hyperthyroidism. Specimen: blood. The chain recombines TRBV5-1 with TRBJ2-3, with a possible D match to TRBD2 (6 bases). The CDR3 DNA is TGCGCCAGCAGCTTGAACGGGGGTGGAGATACGCAGTATTTT. Translation: CASSLNGGGDTQYF. The entire variable domain, with the rest obtained from reference TRBV5-1 and TRBJ2-3, is as follows: KAGVTQTPRYLIKTRGQQVTLSCSPISGHRSVSWYQQTPGQGLQFLFEYFSETQRNKGNFPGRFSGRQFSNSRSEMNVSTLELGDSALYLCASSLNGGGDTQYFGPGTRLTVL.